One sample yielded the 7 T cell receptor beta chains listed below, sequenced in a study of a mutant IDH1 vaccine in newly diagnosed glioma. No antigen has been identified for these receptors. Time point specified: week 5, during vaccination. Topical imiquimod accompanied each vaccine dose, which consisted of 300 ug of mutant IDH1 20-mer peptide. Repertoires were generated with immunoSEQ multiplex PCR, while TCRdb's copy carries only in-frame clones and drops some. The table shows about 36,000 clones, with roughly 79% occurring only once. Material: PBMCs, obtained from a glioma patient whose treatment included an IDH1 peptide vaccine. The source of these receptors is a man in his fifties with glioma.

J is TRBJ2-3 and V is TRBV2; 8 bases map to TRBD2. The CDR3 consists of 15 residues. With V trimmed by 6 bases and J by 0 bases, 5 bases remained unmatched. Germline CDR1 and CDR2: SNHLY and FYNNEI. CDR3 sequence reads: CASSVSSGSTDTQYF. CDR3 nucleotides: TGTGCCAGCAGCGTATCTAGCGGGAGCACAGATACGCAGTATTTT.

J is TRBJ2-2 and V is TRBV5-1, with 12 positions matching TRBD1. The CDR3 extends over 16 amino acids. The trim removed 7 bases at V and 8 bases at J, leaving 12 bases unmatched. From germline, CDR1 is SGHRS and CDR2 YFSETQ. CDR3 bases: TGCGCCAGCGACCCCGGGACAGGGGGCGCAGCAGGGGAGCTGTTTTTT. Residues: CASDPGTGGAAGELFF.

This clone was detected once. The chain recombines TRBV15 with TRBJ1-6; no firm D call. Trimming removed 0 bases from V and 8 bases from J, with 14 bases in between. CDR3 size: 16 residues. Germline CDR1 and CDR2: LNHNV and YYDKDF (reference sequence). The CDR3 here is CATSRDNAGKHSPLHF. The CDR3 DNA sequence: TGTGCCACCAGCAGAGATAATGCGGGGAAGCATTCACCCCTCCACTTT. Together with reference TRBV15 and TRBJ1-6, the CDR3 gives the full variable domain: DAMVIQNPRYQVTQFGKPVTLSCSQTLNHNVMYWYQQKSSQAPKLLFHYYDKDFNNEADTPDNFQSRRPNTSFCFLDIRSPGLGDTAMYLCATSRDNAGKHSPLHFGNGTRLTVT.

The DNA for the CDR3 is TGTGCCAGCAGCCCGACCTATGGCTACACCTTC. Its protein product is CASSPTYGYTF. The rearrangement uses TRBV7-2 and TRBJ1-2, with no clear D. Germline CDR1 SGHTA, CDR2 FQGNSA. This CDR3 contains 11 residues. V lost 5 bases and J lost 4, with 5 bases in between. The variable domain in full, completed from reference TRBV7-2 and TRBJ1-2, reads GAGVSQSPSNKVTEKGKDVELRCDPISGHTALYWYRQSLGQGLEFLIYFQGNSAPDKSGLPSDRFSAERTGGSVSTLTIQRTQQEDSAVYLCASSPTYGYTFGSGTRLTVV.

The rearrangement joins TRBV5-4 to TRBJ2-5; 13 bases fit TRBD2. With V trimmed by 4 bases and J by 5 bases, 8 bases remained unmatched. Germline assignment: CDR1 SGHNT and CDR2 YYREEE (reference sequence). This CDR3 contains 16 residues. CDR3 DNA: TGTGCCAGCAGCACCGGACTAGCGGGAGAACTGGAGACCCAGTACTTC. Translating gives CASSTGLAGELETQYF.

This clone was recorded only once. The chain uses TRBV5-4 and TRBJ2-1, with 9 bases lining up with TRBD2. Germline V gene lookup returns CDR1 SGHNT and CDR2 YYREEE (reference sequence). V shed 1 base, J shed 9 bases, and the junction held 5 bases outside the gene matches. The CDR3 loop spans 14 amino acids. CDR3 loop: CASSLTGTSFEQFF. The CDR3 region has the DNA TGTGCCAGCAGCTTGACGGGGACTAGCTTTGAGCAGTTCTTC.

This CDR3 reads CATSRVGQPQHF. CDR3 DNA: TGTGCCACCAGCAGAGTGGGTCAGCCCCAGCATTTT. V gene TRBV15 combines with J gene TRBJ1-5; D is ambiguous. This CDR3 comprises 12 residues. Trimming removed 1 base at V and 6 bases at J, with 4 bases between. Germline CDR1 LNHNV, CDR2 YYDKDF (reference sequence).